This entry lists 9 T cell receptor beta chains sequenced from one sample in a study of cytomegalovirus exposure and HLA in healthy donors. 13 Jbeta primers and 60 Vbeta primers were used for the PCR. Sequenced by immunoSEQ multiplex PCR; TCRdb stores in-frame clones only, minus some. The data contain about 180,000 clones, around 80% of them singletons. Input material: PBMCs. The receptors here all came from a middle-aged man in good health and CMV-seronegative.

V gene TRBV5-1 combines with J gene TRBJ2-2; TRBD2 is a possible D gene (5 bases). V was cut by 0 bases and J by 7 bases, with 10 bases left in between. The CDR3 has 14 amino acids. Looked up from germline, CDR1 is SGHRS and CDR2 is YFSETQ. The CDR3 loop reads CASSLALEVGELFF. CDR3 DNA: TGCGCCAGCAGCTTGGCCCTGGAGGTCGGGGAGCTGTTTTTT.

The chain carries TRBV6-8 and TRBJ2-1, with 9 bases fitting TRBD2. Per germline, CDR1 MNHGY and CDR2 SAAAGT. Germline trimming cut 6 bases from V and 6 bases from J; bases unmatched to any gene: 24. This CDR3 has 20 residues. The CDR3 DNA sequence: TGTGCCAGCAGGACGGTCCCCCGGTGGGGTAGCGGGAGATGGGGCAATGAGCAGTTCTTC. Translating it yields CASRTVPRWGSGRWGNEQFF.

V and J are TRBV19 and TRBJ2-7; possible D gene TRBD1, 5 bases. Trimming pared 4 bases from V and 3 bases from J, leaving 10 bases between. Germline-derived CDR1 and CDR2 are LNHDA and SQIVND (reference sequence). The CDR3 covers 13 residues. The CDR3 loop is CASSKGLFYEQYF. DNA for the CDR3: TGTGCCAGTAGTAAGGGGCTGTTCTACGAGCAGTACTTC.

This CDR3 reads CASSLVPGAQYF. The CDR3, as DNA: TGTGCCAGCAGCTTAGTCCCAGGGGCCCAGTACTTC. The rearrangement joins TRBV7-9 to TRBJ2-4; TRBD1 might be the D (6 bases). The CDR3 has 12 residues. Germline CDR1 reads SEHNR; CDR2 reads FQNEAQ (reference sequence). Trimming took off 1 base at V and 13 bases at J, with 11 bases between the two ends.

This clone was observed a handful of times. The chain is built from TRBV7-9 and TRBJ1-1; TRBD1 matches at 7 bases. Germline V gives CDR1 SEHNR, CDR2 FQNEAQ (reference sequence). The ends lost 5 bases at V and 4 bases at J; junction bases unmatched: 7. This CDR3 spans 14 amino acids. The CDR3: CASSQLQGGTEAFF. In DNA, the CDR3 is TGTGCCAGCAGCCAACTTCAGGGGGGCACTGAAGCTTTCTTT.

V and J are TRBV7-6 and TRBJ2-5; TRBD1 agrees at 12 bases. Germline lookup yields CDR1 SGHVS and CDR2 FNYEAQ. This CDR3 has 13 amino acids. Losses at the gene ends were 11 bases for V and 5 bases for J; bases not matched to a gene: 6. The CDR3 region is CAGGQGAGETQYF. The CDR3 DNA sequence: TGTGCCGGGGGACAGGGGGCTGGGGAGACCCAGTACTTC.

This chain links TRBV6-5 with TRBJ1-1; TRBD1 aligns across 7 bases. The CDR3 has 13 residues. In germline, CDR1 is MNHEY, CDR2 SVGAGI. The junction had 5 bases not matched to a gene; V was cut back by 4 bases and J by 6 bases. The CDR3, as DNA: TGTGCCAGCAGTTTAACCCAGGGGGCTGAAGCTTTCTTT. Translation: CASSLTQGAEAFF.

The rearrangement joins TRBV30 to TRBJ2-7; D is possibly TRBD1 (6 bases). CDR3 length: 11 amino acids. Germline CDR1 GTSNPN, CDR2 SVGIG (reference sequence). The V and J ends lost 6 bases and 3 bases respectively, with 9 bases between them. The chain's CDR3 is CACQTGYEQYF. As DNA, the CDR3 is TGTGCCTGCCAGACAGGCTACGAGCAGTACTTC.

This clone was seen more than once but under ten times. The chain has TRBV18 and TRBJ2-1; the match to TRBD2 covers 8 bases. The CDR3 contains 16 residues. CDR1 and CDR2 (germline): KGHSH, LQKENI. V shed 0 bases and J 4 bases; nucleotides not matched to a gene: 5. The CDR3 spells CASSPPDRGGYNEQFF. The DNA for the CDR3 is TGTGCCAGCTCACCACCGGACCGCGGGGGGTACAATGAGCAGTTCTTC.